The next 17 T cell receptor beta chains were all read from a single sample in a study of T cells in Graves' hyperthyroidism and ophthalmopathy. Template material for amplifying TCR beta CDR3 regions consisted of RNA transcripts. The HTBI primer set drove a first-round RT-PCR of the TCR CDR3. TCRdb reprocessed the multiplex PCR reads with MiXCR, giving one entry per CDR3 protein. The profile shows 350,000 to 400,000 distinct CDR3 sequences, 19% of them singletons. The sequenced material came from blood. Source of these receptors: a woman aged 18 to 35 with Graves' hyperthyroidism.

Many counts were recorded for this clonotype. V and J are TRBV30 and TRBJ1-2; D not certain. This CDR3 contains 12 residues. V lost 2 bases and J 5 bases, leaving 9 bases between the germline ends. Per germline, CDR1 GTSNPN and CDR2 SVGIG (reference sequence). This CDR3 reads CAWSITDYGYTF. CDR3 DNA sequence: TGTGCCTGGAGTATCACAGATTATGGCTACACCTTC.

This clonotype was detected ten times or more. The genes are TRBV19 and TRBJ2-5, with D possibly matching TRBD2 (5 bases). Between the trimmed V and J ends, which lost 3 bases and 4 bases, there was a span of 15 bases. This CDR3 spans 15 amino acids. Germline lookup yields CDR1 LNHDA and CDR2 SQIVND (reference sequence). The CDR3 DNA reads as TGTGCCAGTAGTATGGTGGGGTCGGGGAGAGAGACCCAGTACTTC. It translates to CASSMVGSGRETQYF. The complete variable domain, with remaining parts taken from reference TRBV19 and TRBJ2-5, reads DGGITQSPKYLFRKEGQNVTLSCEQNLNHDAMYWYRQDPGQGLRLIYYSQIVNDFQKGDIAEGYSVSREKKESFPLTVTSAQKNPTAFYLCASSMVGSGRETQYFGPGTRLLVL.

The chain carries TRBV24-1 and TRBJ2-5, with 7 nucleotides matching TRBD1. Germline V gene data show CDR1 as KGHDR and CDR2 as SFDVKD. CDR3 length equals 14 residues. Germline trimming cut 3 bases from V and 3 bases from J; bases unmatched to any gene: 3. The chain's CDR3 is CATSDTGTEETQYF. The CDR3 bases are TGTGCCACCAGTGATACCGGGACAGAAGAGACCCAGTACTTC.

The rearrangement joins TRBV11-2 to TRBJ2-7; D is perhaps TRBD1 (6 bases). Germline CDR1 SGHAT, CDR2 FQNNGV. V was pared by 0 bases and J by 0 bases, with 15 bases between. CDR3 length: 17 residues. The CDR3 region is CASSLDLGQGPSYEQYF. CDR3 sequence (DNA): TGTGCCAGCAGCTTAGATTTGGGGCAGGGGCCCTCCTACGAGCAGTACTTC. Variable domain in full (rest from reference TRBV11-2 and TRBJ2-7): EAGVAQSPRYKIIEKRQSVAFWCNPISGHATLYWYQQILGQGPKLLIQFQNNGVVDDSQLPKDRFSAERLKGVDSTLKIQPAKLEDSAVYLCASSLDLGQGPSYEQYFGPGTRLTVT.

This clonotype was recorded many times. The chain is built from TRBV11-2 and TRBJ2-5; D could derive from TRBD1 or TRBD2 (5 bases each). Between the trimmed V and J ends, which lost 4 bases and 7 bases, there was a span of 19 bases. Germline lookup yields CDR1 SGHAT and CDR2 FQNNGV. The CDR3 is 15 residues long. CDR3 in amino acids: CASSYAGAGEWTQYF. Here the CDR3 DNA reads TGTGCCAGCAGCTACGCTGGGGCCGGGGAGTGGACCCAGTACTTC.

This clonotype showed up many times. The chain employs TRBV6-1 and TRBJ2-7; 7 bases align to TRBD1. J gave up 6 bases and V 0 bases, and 8 bases lay outside the gene matches. Germline V gives CDR1 MNHNS, CDR2 SASEGT. This CDR3 region has 15 residues. CDR3 residues: CASSEARDRVAEQYF. The DNA for the CDR3 is TGTGCCAGCAGTGAAGCGCGCGACAGGGTGGCCGAGCAGTACTTC.

This clonotype was seen at least ten times. The chain recombines TRBV4-1 with TRBJ2-7; TRBD2 agrees at 10 bases. Germline CDR1 is MGHRA and CDR2 is YSYEKL. V lost 4 bases, J lost 0 bases, and 9 bases stayed unmatched. The CDR3 extends over 17 amino acids. The CDR3 DNA reads as TGCGCCAGCAGCCCCACACTAGCGGGGAGAAGCTCCTACGAGCAGTACTTC. Its protein product is CASSPTLAGRSSYEQYF.

Many counts were recorded for this clonotype. The chain links TRBV9 to TRBJ2-7; TRBD1 might be the D (6 bases). Trimming removed 3 bases at V and 5 bases at J, with 15 bases between. CDR1 and CDR2 (germline): SGDLS, YYNGEE. The CDR3 runs 14 residues. The CDR3 reads CASSGKLQGNEQYF. The CDR3 coding sequence is TGTGCCAGCAGCGGAAAATTACAGGGCAACGAGCAGTACTTC.

This clonotype was recorded many times. This rearrangement joins TRBV6-1 to TRBJ1-2; D is ambiguous. This CDR3 has 13 amino acids. The germline gives CDR1 MNHNS, CDR2 SASEGT. V shed 7 bases and J shed 7 bases, with 16 bases lying between them. This CDR3 is CASNWLRYGGYTF. The DNA for the CDR3 is TGTGCCAGCAACTGGTTGAGGTACGGTGGCTACACCTTC.

This clonotype was picked up many times. J is TRBJ1-2 and V is TRBV30; D not resolved. Germline V lookup: CDR1 GTSNPN, CDR2 SVGIG (reference sequence). There are 13 residues in the CDR3. The V gene lost 2 bases and the J gene lost 4 bases, with 11 bases spanning the gap. CDR3 protein: CAWSFPSVYGYTF. The CDR3 bases are TGTGCCTGGAGTTTCCCCAGCGTCTATGGCTACACCTTC.

At least ten counts were recorded for this clonotype. The V call is TRBV15, the J call TRBJ1-1; D is uncertain. The CDR3 runs to 15 residues. CDR1 and CDR2 (germline): LNHNV, YYDKDF (reference sequence). Trimming removed 0 bases from V and 6 bases from J, with 14 bases in between. DNA of the CDR3: TGTGCCACCAGCAGAGATGCCCTGGCGGACGCTGAAGCTTTCTTT. Translation: CATSRDALADAEAFF.

This clonotype was recorded at least ten times. The chain couples TRBV6-5 to TRBJ2-5; 8 nucleotides match TRBD2. The length of the CDR3 is 17 residues. The junction had 11 bases not matched to a gene; V was cut back by 0 bases and J by 5 bases. Per germline, CDR1 MNHEY and CDR2 SVGAGI. The CDR3: CASSYSSGGRRGETQYF. The CDR3 bases are TGTGCCAGCAGTTACTCCAGCGGGGGCCGCCGCGGGGAGACCCAGTACTTC.

Many counts were recorded for this clonotype. This chain connects TRBV10-3 to TRBJ1-2, with 9 bases aligning to TRBD1. Per the germline V gene, CDR1 is ENHRY and CDR2 is SYGVKD. CDR3 size: 14 residues. Trimming at V came to 4 bases and at J to 2 bases, leaving 2 bases not matched to a gene. CDR3 protein: CAISGDRANYGYTF. CDR3 sequence (DNA): TGTGCCATCAGTGGGGACAGGGCGAACTATGGCTACACCTTC.

This clonotype was detected ten times or more. J is TRBJ1-5 and V is TRBV9; the match to TRBD1 covers 8 bases. V trimming: 0 bases; J trimming: 6 bases; junction bases outside the gene matches: 8. Germline V gene sequence: CDR1 SGDLS, CDR2 YYNGEE. The CDR3 consists of 16 residues. For the CDR3, the DNA is TGTGCCAGCAGCGTAGAGCCAGGGGGCCTGGGTCAGCCCCAGCATTTT. This encodes CASSVEPGGLGQPQHF. The full variable domain, in which reference TRBV9 and TRBJ1-5 provide the parts outside the CDR3, is DSGVTQTPKHLITATGQRVTLRCSPRSGDLSVYWYQQSLDQGLQFLIQYYNGEERAKGNILERFSAQQFPDLHSELNLSSLELGDSALYFCASSVEPGGLGQPQHFGDGTRLSIL.

Many counts were recorded for this clonotype. The chain combines TRBV5-1 with TRBJ1-1; TRBD1 matches at 7 bases. CDR1 and CDR2 from the germline V gene are SGHRS and YFSETQ. The V and J ends lost 3 bases and 2 bases, in that order; junction bases with no gene match: 13. The CDR3 contains 17 residues. CDR3 coding DNA: TGCGCCAGCAGCTCCAACAGGGGAGGCGGTAAAAACACTGAAGCTTTCTTT. It encodes CASSSNRGGGKNTEAFF.

This clonotype was seen many times. The V gene is TRBV7-8, the J gene TRBJ2-5, with D perhaps matching TRBD1 (6 bases). This CDR3 contains 14 residues. V gave up 1 base and J gave up 5 bases, with 11 bases separating them. CDR1 is SGHVS and CDR2 is FQNEAQ in the germline V gene. The CDR3 sequence is CASSLETGTETQYF. Here the CDR3 DNA reads TGTGCCAGCAGCTTAGAAACAGGGACGGAGACCCAGTACTTC.

This clonotype was picked up many times. At one end the junction does not follow the germline gene, possibly because of a read error. The chain carries TRBV2 and TRBJ1-3; the match to TRBD1 covers 7 bases. In germline, CDR1 is SNHLY, CDR2 FYNNEI. CDR3 length: 14 amino acids. The CDR3 DNA follows: TGCGCACTTGGGACAGACTCCTCTGGAAACACCATATATTTT. This translates into CALGTDSSGNTIYF.